What follows describes a single T cell receptor (beta chain). Germline V gives CDR1 LGHNA, CDR2 YNFKEQ. CDR3 length: 15 amino acids. The ends were cut back, 3 bases at V and 2 bases at J, with 12 bases in the middle. The record originates from a study of blood T cell repertoires in COVID-19. Study-level information: T cells, B-cell-depleted T cells, or PBMCs provided the cDNA or gDNA that served as material.

Original methodology: Reference gene primer amplification in the assay estimated nucleated cell counts. TCRdb's table, derived via immunoSEQ multiplex PCR, lists solely in-frame clones and lacks some. V, J and clone size reflect that table, while D and trimming were determined from the DNA. Counted here are over 150,000 clones, about 85% occurring once; the ten biggest clones make up 0.6% to 0.65%. The chain carries TRBV4-2 and TRBJ2-3, with a possible D match to TRBD2 (5 bases). Input material: peripheral blood. This clonotype was sampled from a man in his fifties or sixties with COVID-19, enrolled during active disease. DNA of the CDR3: TGTGCCAGCAGCCACTTTGGACTTAACACAGATACGCAGTATTTT. Translation: CASSHFGLNTDTQYF.